This TCR beta chain was identified during a study of blood T cell repertoires in COVID-19. Looking at the study overall: In each case, the material was cDNA or gDNA derived from T cells, B-cell-depleted T cells, or PBMCs.

Per the original data handling: Researchers report that nucleated cell counts were estimated from reference gene primer amplification. The table came from immunoSEQ multiplex PCR; TCRdb's copy has only in-frame clones and leaves some out. That table is the source of V, J and clone size, and D and trimming were worked out from the DNA. Here the sample spans 90,000 to 140,000 clones, roughly 87% being singletons. Germline trimming cut 0 bases from V and 5 bases from J; bases unmatched to any gene: 6. Germline CDR1 and CDR2: MGHRA and YSYEKL. The length of the CDR3 is 15 residues. The sample consisted of peripheral blood. This TCR was recovered from a man in his fifties with acute or convalescent COVID-19. The rearrangement joins TRBV4-1 to TRBJ2-5, with 7 nucleotides matching TRBD2. CDR3: CASSQEREGWETQYF. CDR3 DNA: TGCGCCAGCAGCCAAGAAAGGGAGGGCTGGGAGACCCAGTACTTC.